This paragraph reports one T cell receptor (beta chain). Its antigen is currently unknown. This entry belongs to a study of Ad26.COV2.S vaccination and SARS-CoV-2 variants. The study, taken as a whole, reports: It was reported that spike-specific CD8+ and CD4+ T cell responses were substantially broad after vaccination.

Data came from immunoSEQ multiplex PCR; TCRdb stores just in-frame clones and leaves some out. The top ten hold less than 4.5% of the sample, which has under 550,000 clones, 70% to 90% seen once. From germline, CDR1 is KGHDR and CDR2 SFDVKD. V lost 5 bases to trimming and J lost 5 bases, with 17 bases between them. This CDR3 is 16 amino acids long. Regarding treatment: roughly 20 received Ad26.COV2.S at low or high dose, single or two shots; about five received placebo; per-sample allocation not given. Repertoires come from day 63 after the first vaccine or placebo injection. The origin of this receptor is a person between 18 and 59 years old who received the Ad26.COV2.S COVID-19 vaccine or a placebo. The sequenced sample was peripheral blood, obtained in a trial of Ad26.COV2.S vaccine versus placebo. The V and J genes are TRBV24-1 and TRBJ2-2; D gene ambiguous. DNA for the CDR3: TGTGCCACCAGTGCCGTCGCGAGTTTTAGGACCGGGGAGCTGTTTTTT. This gives the protein CATSAVASFRTGELFF.